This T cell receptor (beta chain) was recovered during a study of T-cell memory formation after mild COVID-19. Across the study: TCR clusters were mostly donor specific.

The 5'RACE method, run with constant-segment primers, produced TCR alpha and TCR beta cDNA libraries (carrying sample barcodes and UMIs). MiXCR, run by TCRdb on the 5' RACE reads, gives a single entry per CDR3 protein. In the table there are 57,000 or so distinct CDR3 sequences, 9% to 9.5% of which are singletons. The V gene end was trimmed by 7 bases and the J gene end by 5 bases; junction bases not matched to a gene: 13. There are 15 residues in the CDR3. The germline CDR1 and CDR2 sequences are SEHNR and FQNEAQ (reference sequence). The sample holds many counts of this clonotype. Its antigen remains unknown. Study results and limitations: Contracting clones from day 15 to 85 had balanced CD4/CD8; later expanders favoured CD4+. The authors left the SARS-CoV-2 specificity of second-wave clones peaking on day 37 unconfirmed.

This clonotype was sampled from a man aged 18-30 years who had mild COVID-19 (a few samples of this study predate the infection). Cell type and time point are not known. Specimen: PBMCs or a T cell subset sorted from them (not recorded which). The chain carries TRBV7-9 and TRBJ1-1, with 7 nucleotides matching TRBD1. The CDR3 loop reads CASTVTGTESTEAFF. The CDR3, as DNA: TGTGCCAGCACCGTGACCGGGACAGAGAGTACTGAAGCTTTCTTT.